This entry features one T cell receptor (beta chain) sequence. Its specific antigen is unknown. The input lacks base qualities; no much larger clone sits a single base away. This specimen comes from a study of blood T cell repertoires in COVID-19 (TCRdb year 2020). Regarding the research as a whole: Samples from collaborators originated in the United States, Italy and Spain and spanned both the acute and convalescent phases of COVID-19. Sample metadata almost always included a de-identified subject ID, COVID-19 status, age in years and sex. Where HLA class I and class II types were available, the types were taken from metadata supplied by the sample provider, not from assay-based typing. The repertoires were released in a freely available public database meant as a resource for research on the immune response to SARS-CoV-2. The prospective study material was composed of cDNA or gDNA derived from T cells, B-cell-depleted T cells, or PBMCs. The samples were drawn from two sources: the first 160 participants of the ongoing ImmuneRACE study, and 950 to 1,500 subjects contributed by 6 global collaborators. Subjects who had been exposed to COVID-19, were actively infected with it, or had recovered from it provided the deeply sampled blood TCRbeta repertoires that made up the dataset.

Each collaborating institution followed its own protocols to collect whole blood in K2EDTA tubes. For TCRbeta analysis, collaborator samples were shipped as frozen whole blood, as isolated PBMCs, or as DNA extracted from either sample type. TCRbeta CDR3 regions were amplified from genomic DNA by means of the immunoSEQ Assay, a bias-controlled multiplex PCR. On the study's bioinformatics: The number of nucleated cells in each sample was estimated from the amplification of reference gene primers within the assay. To quantify the absolute abundance of each unique TCRbeta CDR3 rearrangement, sequence reads were collapsed and filtered. For each sample, productive Simpson clonality was calculated as the square root of Simpson's diversity index over productive rearrangements. What TCRdb holds here is the immuneACCESS table cut down to in-frame rearrangements. Part of the clones is not present; checked against another copy, under half of the missing clones reflect an unresolved V gene, and the others are unexplained. That table furnishes V, J and clone size, whereas the DNA furnished D and trimming. The sample table shows 300,000 or so clones, and just under 90% are seen once. The ten largest clones represent roughly 3.6% of the sample.

Overall results and qualifications from the work: The quantity of clinical and demographic metadata differed by source and by participant and was supplied without curation.

CDR1 MNHEY and CDR2 SMNVEV are derived from the germline V gene (reference sequence). V loses 2 bases, J loses 3 bases, and the germline ends lie 10 bases apart. Its CDR3 holds 15 amino acids, cysteine through phenylalanine. The only DNA kept is the CDR3, 45 bases in frame from the first base. The sequenced material came from peripheral blood. In this chain, TRBV27 is recombined with TRBJ1-4; possibly the D gene is TRBD1, per 6 matching bases. This receptor was identified in a woman in her thirties or forties with acute or convalescent COVID-19. The DNA is as follows: TGTGCCAGCAGTTTAAGGGGGAGAGCTAATGAAAAACTGTTTTTT. Translated, it reads CASSLRGRANEKLFF.